The rows below give T cell receptor beta chains drawn from one sample of a study of blood T cell repertoires in COVID-19. Sequencing used immunoSEQ multiplex PCR; TCRdb keeps in-frame clones, though not all of them. The sample shows 40,000 to 50,000 clones, about 89% of them seen only once. Specimen: peripheral blood. These TCRs come from a man aged 70 or older with active COVID-19. CDR3s leave out the opening cysteine and the closing phenylalanine or tryptophan. Some rows mark clone size as missing; the rest say once, few, many or name a class of expanded clone.

v_call: TRBV9
j_call: TRBJ2-2
clone_size: .
cdr3_aa: ASSLTGPTGELF

v_call: TRBV1
j_call: TRBJ2-1
clone_size: .
cdr3_aa: TSSHNSGVPYNEQF

v_call: TRBV6-5
j_call: TRBJ2-7
clone_size: .
cdr3_aa: ASRQGGSYEQY

v_call: TRBV7-9
j_call: TRBJ1-1
clone_size: .
cdr3_aa: ASSPRDSAEAF

v_call: TRBV7-2
j_call: TRBJ2-5
clone_size: .
cdr3_aa: ASSLEALAGAPGWETQY

v_call: TRBV27
j_call: TRBJ1-5
clone_size: few
cdr3_aa: ASSTTGTSNQPQH

v_call: TRBV27
j_call: TRBJ2-4
clone_size: .
cdr3_aa: ASQTGGLAKNIQY

v_call: TRBV3-1/TRBV3-2
j_call: TRBJ2-1
clone_size: .
cdr3_aa: ASSQDNGPTAGNEQF

v_call: TRBV11-3
j_call: TRBJ1-1
clone_size: .
cdr3_aa: ASSLTGSGEAF

v_call: TRBV6-6
j_call: TRBJ1-4
clone_size: .
cdr3_aa: ASSAQGYMGYEKLF

v_call: TRBV24-1
j_call: TRBJ2-1
clone_size: .
cdr3_aa: ATSDPGTSGNEQF

v_call: TRBV27
j_call: TRBJ1-1
clone_size: once
cdr3_aa: ASSIGGGNTEAF

v_call: TRBV4-3
j_call: TRBJ2-1
clone_size: few
cdr3_aa: ASSQPSGGMNEQF

v_call: TRBV4-3
j_call: TRBJ2-2
clone_size: .
cdr3_aa: ASSQELAANTGELF

v_call: TRBV10-2
j_call: TRBJ2-7
clone_size: .
cdr3_aa: ASRVGGAYEQY

v_call: TRBV2
j_call: TRBJ1-1
clone_size: .
cdr3_aa: ASRTGTGGTEAF

v_call: TRBV5-5
j_call: TRBJ1-1
clone_size: .
cdr3_aa: ASSLWGVGTEAF

v_call: TRBV14
j_call: TRBJ2-1
clone_size: .
cdr3_aa: ASSQFYGGTEQF

v_call: TRBV7-8
j_call: TRBJ2-3
clone_size: .
cdr3_aa: ASSLAERQRSTDTQY

v_call: TRBV24-1
j_call: TRBJ2-5
clone_size: .
cdr3_aa: ATSDRTGVGETQY

v_call: TRBV28
j_call: TRBJ2-7
clone_size: .
cdr3_aa: ASSTSGQGAREQY

v_call: TRBV28
j_call: TRBJ1-2
clone_size: .
cdr3_aa: ASSLSLDRKQGQGYT

v_call: TRBV7-2
j_call: TRBJ2-5
clone_size: .
cdr3_aa: ASSPLSSTSGGTQTQY

v_call: TRBV25-1
j_call: TRBJ2-1
clone_size: .
cdr3_aa: ASSHGQGSNEQF

v_call: TRBV6-1
j_call: TRBJ2-3
clone_size: .
cdr3_aa: ASSESGERQY

v_call: TRBV18
j_call: TRBJ1-1
clone_size: .
cdr3_aa: ASSPVAGSRTEAF

v_call: TRBV7-8
j_call: TRBJ1-6
clone_size: .
cdr3_aa: ASSPGAGFDNSPLH

v_call: TRBV11-2
j_call: TRBJ2-3
clone_size: .
cdr3_aa: ASSLIRLSTDTQY

v_call: TRBV2
j_call: TRBJ2-3
clone_size: .
cdr3_aa: ASSGGTRSTDTQY

v_call: TRBV2
j_call: TRBJ1-2
clone_size: .
cdr3_aa: ASSAGQGFSYGYT

v_call: TRBV29-1
j_call: TRBJ2-1
clone_size: .
cdr3_aa: SVEGSGVDQF

v_call: TRBV7-8
j_call: TRBJ1-5
clone_size: .
cdr3_aa: ASSDLPGQGVEPQH

v_call: TRBV6-6
j_call: TRBJ1-2
clone_size: .
cdr3_aa: ASRGGDSNYGYT

v_call: TRBV30
j_call: TRBJ1-6
clone_size: .
cdr3_aa: AWSPGQNNSPLH

v_call: TRBV5-1
j_call: TRBJ2-7
clone_size: .
cdr3_aa: ASSLELGREQY

v_call: TRBV4-2
j_call: TRBJ2-7
clone_size: few
cdr3_aa: ASSPGTGLNEQY

v_call: TRBV6-4
j_call: TRBJ1-3
clone_size: .
cdr3_aa: ASRVLSSGNTIY

v_call: TRBV15
j_call: TRBJ1-1
clone_size: .
cdr3_aa: ATSRVLAGLTEAF

v_call: TRBV27
j_call: TRBJ1-4
clone_size: .
cdr3_aa: ASSLSRGSTTNEKLF

v_call: TRBV20-1
j_call: TRBJ2-1
clone_size: .
cdr3_aa: SASGASGNYNEQF

v_call: TRBV9
j_call: TRBJ2-3
clone_size: .
cdr3_aa: ASSVQSSGGVADTQY

v_call: TRBV7-2
j_call: TRBJ1-5
clone_size: .
cdr3_aa: ASSFPRQPQH